A selection of T cell receptor beta chains follows, all from one sample in a study of tumor and adjacent non-tumor tissue in lung cancer. A single record per CDR3 protein comes from TCRdb applying MiXCR to the multiplex PCR reads. The sample records about 68,000 distinct CDR3 sequences, 50% to 60% being singletons. Sequenced material: lung tumor tissue. These receptors all come from a man aged 45 to 65 with non-small cell lung cancer. The CDR3 runs from the conserved cysteine through the conserved F or W. A D gene is named only where the DNA matches it firmly. Clone size appears in some rows only: once, few, many, or a class for an expanded clone.

CDR3	V	D	J	size
CASSLGSLTGATEAFF	TRBV12-3/TRBV12-4	TRBD1	TRBJ1-1	many
CAWSVLGVGVYEQYF	TRBV30	NA	TRBJ2-7	many
CASSQALGRAYEQYF	TRBV4-1	NA	TRBJ2-7	NA
CASRSGYSSIVEKLFF	TRBV6-6	NA	TRBJ1-4	NA
CSASCGIQKTQYF	TRBV20-1	NA	TRBJ2-5	NA
CTSSCKRGGRDEQFF	TRBV11-2	TRBD2	TRBJ2-1	NA
CAISVPGGLESQYF	TRBV10-3	TRBD1	TRBJ2-5	NA
CASSSGQVGYTF	TRBV28	NA	TRBJ1-2	few
CISTAPEGHGQPQHF	TRBV6-6	NA	TRBJ1-5	once
CSVEAVGHEKLFF	TRBV29-1	NA	TRBJ1-4	medium-sized
CASSLAGCEASF	TRBV11-1	NA	TRBJ1-1	NA
CSASGSFYEQYF	TRBV20-1	NA	TRBJ2-7	NA
CASSQAWGGETQYF	TRBV4-1	TRBD2	TRBJ2-5	many
CASSLSASGGIQETQHF	TRBV11-3	TRBD2	TRBJ2-5	NA
CASSGANGTYEQYF	TRBV5-5	NA	TRBJ2-7	NA
CANSYYGGGDTQYF	TRBV6-5	TRBD2	TRBJ2-3	NA
CAWSVGQGPRYEQYF	TRBV30	NA	TRBJ2-7	many
CSGEQRTEAFF	TRBV29-1	NA	TRBJ1-1	NA
CSASLSVVTNTGELFF	TRBV20-1	NA	TRBJ2-2	NA
CAIRRDSSSYEQYF	TRBV10-3	NA	TRBJ2-7	many
CASSYPRTVGEYEQYF	TRBV6-6	NA	TRBJ2-7	NA
CASSSRDGAGELFF	TRBV11-3	NA	TRBJ2-2	few
CASSQVAGTPGEETKYF	TRBV4-1	NA	TRBJ2-5	NA
CASSARVEQCNYGYTF	TRBV7-9	NA	TRBJ1-2	NA
CASSDPPGRGEADTQYF	TRBV6-1	NA	TRBJ2-3	NA
CASSYSRTGGLNTEAFF	TRBV6-5	TRBD1	TRBJ1-1	few
CATSRPGPQHF	TRBV15	NA	TRBJ1-5	NA
CASGSSENEQFF	TRBV12-3/TRBV12-4	NA	TRBJ2-1	NA
CASSRGLSLFSYEQYF	TRBV19	NA	TRBJ2-7	NA
CANSLDISQPQHF	TRBV12-3/TRBV12-4	NA	TRBJ1-5	few
CSSSFTGHNQPQHF	TRBV12-3/TRBV12-4	NA	TRBJ1-5	NA
CASRNPRVGSEQYF	TRBV6-5	NA	TRBJ2-7	many
CAISESAETQFF	TRBV10-3	NA	NA	NA
CASSSGTSGLAKNIQYF	TRBV28	TRBD2	TRBJ2-4	NA
CASSFSTGELFF	TRBV6-5	NA	TRBJ2-2	many
CSANPSGRGAYEQYF	TRBV20-1	TRBD2	TRBJ2-7	NA